This note documents a single T cell receptor beta chain sequence. The V gene end was trimmed by 7 bases and the J gene end by 4 bases; junction bases not matched to a gene: 12. Germline V gives CDR1 SQVTM, CDR2 ANQGSEA. The CDR3 length is 14 residues. The sample is drawn from a study of control samples from healthy donors and cancer patients. Generated by immunoSEQ multiplex PCR, the TCRdb table keeps only in-frame clones and is missing some. The table lists about 160,000 clones, 96% of them singletons. The sequencing sample was made of blood. The sequence derives from a woman in her 30s in good health. The genes are TRBV29-1 and TRBJ1-1; 7 bases match TRBD1. The CDR3 DNA reads as TGCAGCGCGAACTTAAGGGGGCGCCTCACTGAAGCTTTCTTT. Translation: CSANLRGRLTEAFF.